Listed below are T cell receptor beta chains from one sample, sequenced in a study of shared clonotypes between healthy human individuals. Clones were sequenced by immunoSEQ multiplex PCR, and TCRdb holds only the in-frame ones, with some missing. The sample lists around 2.5 million clones, approximately 94% occurring once. Material: naive CD4+ T cells from PBMCs. Every receptor here comes from a man younger than 35 in good health. Some clones in this sample may be carry-over from other donors' samples. Each CDR3 is given with its conserved first and last residue. D genes are given only for firm matches. Clone size appears in some rows only: once, few, many, or a class for an expanded clone.

V: TRBV9
size: NA
J: TRBJ2-6
D: NA
CDR3: CASSVAGGGSIAGANVLTF
DNA: TGTGCCAGCAGCGTAGCGGGGGGCGGTAGTATAGCTGGGGCCAACGTCCTGACTTTC

V: TRBV7-8
size: NA
J: TRBJ1-5
D: NA
CDR3: CASSLEGVFGNQPQHF
DNA: TGTGCCAGCAGCTTGGAGGGTGTGTTCGGCAATCAGCCCCAGCATTTT

V: TRBV6-1
size: NA
J: TRBJ1-2
D: TRBD1
CDR3: CASRGQGARGYTF
DNA: TGTGCCAGCAGAGGACAGGGGGCGAGGGGCTACACCTTC

V: TRBV5-4
size: NA
J: TRBJ2-5
D: NA
CDR3: CASSLWASGTQYF
DNA: TGTGCCAGCAGCTTGTGGGCTTCGGGGACCCAGTACTTC

V: TRBV6-6
size: NA
J: TRBJ2-5
D: TRBD1
CDR3: CASRGTGAIETQYF
DNA: TGTGCCAGCAGAGGGACAGGGGCCATAGAGACCCAGTACTTC

V: TRBV15
size: NA
J: TRBJ2-6
D: NA
CDR3: CATSRGPQGSGANVLTF
DNA: TGTGCCACCAGCAGAGGACCACAGGGCTCTGGGGCCAACGTCCTGACTTTC

V: TRBV27
size: NA
J: TRBJ1-1
D: TRBD1
CDR3: CASRGQGTLAFF
DNA: TGTGCCAGCAGGGGACAGGGGACACTGGCTTTCTTT

V: TRBV11-2
size: NA
J: TRBJ2-7
D: NA
CDR3: CASSLGGIPLSYEQYF
DNA: TGTGCCAGCAGCTTAGGAGGGATTCCCCTCTCCTACGAGCAGTACTTC

V: TRBV28
size: NA
J: TRBJ2-3
D: NA
CDR3: CASSSAGMGADTQYF
DNA: TGTGCCAGCAGTTCGGCAGGGATGGGAGCAGATACGCAGTATTTT

V: TRBV27
size: NA
J: TRBJ1-1
D: TRBD1
CDR3: CASSLNRGGGEAFF
DNA: TGTGCCAGCAGTTTAAACAGGGGAGGAGGTGAAGCTTTCTTT

V: TRBV11-2
size: once
J: TRBJ2-7
D: NA
CDR3: CASSLPGPGPYEQYF
DNA: TGTGCCAGCAGCCTACCGGGACCAGGCCCCTACGAGCAGTACTTC

V: TRBV5-6
size: NA
J: TRBJ2-5
D: NA
CDR3: CASSLGSRVQETQYF
DNA: TGTGCCAGCAGCTTGGGAAGCAGAGTACAAGAGACCCAGTACTTC

V: TRBV5-4
size: NA
J: TRBJ2-5
D: NA
CDR3: CASSLSLAGETQYF
DNA: TGTGCCAGCAGCTTGAGTTTGGCTGGTGAGACCCAGTACTTC

V: TRBV30
size: NA
J: TRBJ2-3
D: TRBD1
CDR3: CAWKRQGTADTQYF
DNA: TGTGCCTGGAAGAGACAGGGAACTGCAGATACGCAGTATTTT

V: TRBV7-3
size: NA
J: TRBJ2-7
D: NA
CDR3: CASSLAINYEQYF
DNA: TGTGCCAGCAGCTTAGCGATAAACTACGAGCAGTACTTC

V: TRBV5-1
size: NA
J: TRBJ2-7
D: NA
CDR3: CASSLEVRTSYEQYF
DNA: TGCGCCAGCAGCTTGGAAGTTCGAACCTCCTACGAGCAGTACTTC

V: TRBV28
size: few
J: TRBJ1-1
D: NA
CDR3: CASRSWGEAFF
DNA: TGTGCCAGCAGAAGCTGGGGTGAAGCTTTCTTT

V: TRBV7-9
size: NA
J: TRBJ2-7
D: TRBD2
CDR3: CASSQAGLNYEQYF
DNA: TGTGCCAGCAGTCAAGCGGGACTTAACTACGAGCAGTACTTC

V: TRBV7-9
size: NA
J: TRBJ1-2
D: NA
CDR3: CASSFGEDGYTF
DNA: TGTGCCAGCAGCTTTGGGGAAGATGGCTACACCTTC

V: TRBV28
size: NA
J: TRBJ2-5
D: NA
CDR3: CASSSPWGTNQETQYF
DNA: TGTGCCAGCAGTTCCCCCTGGGGCACTAACCAAGAGACCCAGTACTTC

V: TRBV18
size: NA
J: TRBJ2-5
D: TRBD1
CDR3: CASSPPQGVKTQYF
DNA: TGTGCCAGCTCACCACCCCAGGGGGTGAAGACCCAGTACTTC

V: TRBV4-1
size: NA
J: TRBJ2-7
D: NA
CDR3: CASSRDSGPLYEQYF
DNA: TGCGCCAGCAGCCGAGACTCGGGACCCCTCTACGAGCAGTACTTC

V: TRBV29-1
size: NA
J: TRBJ2-3
D: TRBD2
CDR3: CSVGGLAGGMVGTDTQYF
DNA: TGCAGCGTTGGGGGACTAGCGGGAGGGATGGTGGGCACAGATACGCAGTATTTT

V: TRBV2
size: NA
J: TRBJ2-5
D: NA
CDR3: CASSELSAVRWETQYF
DNA: TGTGCCAGCAGTGAACTTAGCGCGGTGAGGTGGGAGACCCAGTACTTC

V: TRBV25-1
size: once
J: TRBJ2-7
D: NA
CDR3: CASTPTVTSYEQYF
DNA: TGTGCCAGCACTCCGACAGTCACCTCCTACGAGCAGTACTTC

V: TRBV7-3
size: NA
J: TRBJ1-5
D: NA
CDR3: CASSSWRVPNQPQHF
DNA: TGTGCCAGCAGCTCCTGGCGGGTCCCAAATCAGCCCCAGCATTTT

V: TRBV4-1
size: NA
J: TRBJ2-7
D: NA
CDR3: CASSQVGSLHDEQYF
DNA: TGCGCCAGCAGCCAAGTCGGGTCGCTCCACGACGAGCAGTACTTC

V: TRBV7-3
size: NA
J: TRBJ1-1
D: NA
CDR3: CASSLGRLNTEAFF
DNA: TGTGCCAGCAGCTTAGGCCGTTTGAACACTGAAGCTTTCTTT

V: TRBV19
size: NA
J: TRBJ1-4
D: NA
CDR3: CASSSPPGASNEKLFF
DNA: TGTGCCAGTAGTAGCCCTCCGGGGGCTTCGAATGAAAAACTGTTTTTT

V: TRBV5-1
size: NA
J: TRBJ2-3
D: NA
CDR3: CASSSTLGTDTQYF
DNA: TGCGCCAGCAGCTCCACCTTAGGCACAGATACGCAGTATTTT

V: TRBV9
size: NA
J: TRBJ2-1
D: NA
CDR3: CASSVGGVNNEQFF
DNA: TGTGCCAGCAGCGTAGGCGGGGTTAACAATGAGCAGTTCTTC

V: TRBV6-1
size: NA
J: TRBJ2-7
D: NA
CDR3: CASRAGEFYEQYF
DNA: TGTGCCAGCCGGGCAGGGGAGTTCTACGAGCAGTACTTC

V: TRBV11-3
size: NA
J: TRBJ1-1
D: TRBD1
CDR3: CASSFRQGVSTEAFF
DNA: TGTGCCAGCAGCTTCAGACAGGGGGTTAGCACTGAAGCTTTCTTT

V: TRBV11-3
size: NA
J: TRBJ2-2
D: NA
CDR3: CASSLGGSAGELFF
DNA: TGTGCCAGCAGCTTAGGAGGGAGCGCCGGGGAGCTGTTTTTT

V: TRBV6-1
size: NA
J: TRBJ1-2
D: NA
CDR3: CASRPRDGANYGYTF
DNA: TGTGCCAGCAGACCGAGGGACGGCGCTAACTATGGCTACACCTTC

V: TRBV6-1
size: NA
J: TRBJ1-2
D: NA
CDR3: CASSEASVYGYTF
DNA: TGTGCCAGCAGTGAAGCGTCCGTCTATGGCTACACCTTC

V: TRBV7-3
size: NA
J: TRBJ2-1
D: TRBD2
CDR3: CASSFGLAGGDEQFF
DNA: TGTGCCAGCAGCTTCGGGCTAGCGGGAGGTGATGAGCAGTTCTTC